The clone carrying this T cell receptor (beta chain) was counted only a few times. This sample is drawn from a study of blood T cell repertoires in COVID-19. In the original processing: Counts of nucleated cells, estimated from reference gene primer amplification, were obtained. The method was immunoSEQ multiplex PCR; TCRdb's version includes in-frame clones alone and lacks a portion of them. V, J and clone size are taken as reported in that table, and D and trimming were inferred from the DNA itself. Among roughly 250,000 clones listed, about 90% were seen once. Categorization into cohorts depended on clinical history that participants reported. There are 14 residues in the CDR3. Trimming pared 4 bases from V and 0 bases from J, leaving 6 bases between. CDR1 is KGHSH and CDR2 is LQKENI in the germline V gene.

The sequenced sample consisted of PBMCs or T cells enriched from blood (not recorded which). The TCR was taken from a woman between 35 and 50 years old with acute COVID-19. J is TRBJ2-2 and V is TRBV18; D is unclear. The CDR3, as DNA: TGTGCCAGCTCACTCGACACGAACACCGGGGAGCTGTTTTTT. It codes for CASSLDTNTGELFF.